The source of this TCR beta chain is a study of beta chain features in type 1 diabetes. About the study: About 110 million sorted cells were examined across all samples. Study results and caveats: When Type 1 diabetes patients were examined, their TCRB CDR3s proved moderately but significantly shorter in all four CD4+ subsets. It was possible that PCR favored shorter templates, equally so in patients and controls.

Germline CDR1 reads LGHNA; CDR2 reads YNFKEQ. Trimming removed 8 bases from V and 4 bases from J; junction bases left unmatched: 8. This CDR3 has 15 residues. Isolated RNA was reverse transcribed in full, so expressed TCRB transcripts were sequenced. The assay was immunoSEQ multiplex PCR, and TCRdb's table has in-frame clones only and misses some. The sample has approximately 30,000 clones, 65% seen once. To note about this clone: Antigen unknown.

Averaging roughly 0.12 L, one heparinised blood draw came from each individual donor. Sorted cells reached over 98% purity in every population. The sequencing input was Tregs from blood. The rearrangement uses TRBV4-2 and TRBJ2-1, with 10 nucleotides matching TRBD2. This clonotype originated in a woman between 25 and 40 years old with type 1 diabetes. For the CDR3, the DNA is TGTGCCAGCGGGACCGGGACTAGCGTGTACAATGAGCAGTTCTTC. Encoded protein: CASGTGTSVYNEQFF.